One sample yielded the 11 T cell receptor beta chains listed below, sequenced in a study of blood T cell repertoires in COVID-19. Clones were sequenced by immunoSEQ multiplex PCR, and TCRdb holds only the in-frame ones, with some missing. The table shows tens of thousands of clones, with roughly 90% occurring only once. Material: peripheral blood. The source of these receptors is a man aged 25 to 45 with acute or convalescent COVID-19.

The rearrangement links TRBV6-5 to TRBJ1-1; D is possibly TRBD1 (6 bases). The CDR3 has 14 amino acids. Germline V lookup: CDR1 MNHEY, CDR2 SVGAGI. V was pared by 4 bases and J by 2 bases, with 11 bases between. In nucleotides, the CDR3 is TGTGCCAGCAGTTCGACAGGTACAAACACTGAAGCTTTCTTT. Translated, it gives CASSSTGTNTEAFF.

The genes are TRBV18 and TRBJ1-1; possibly TRBD1 for D (5 bases). The CDR3 contains 15 residues. In germline, CDR1 is KGHSH, CDR2 LQKENI. Trimming pared 6 bases from V and 1 base from J, leaving 15 bases between. DNA for the CDR3: TGTGCCAGCTCGGGATCCCGGAGGGGGAACACTGAAGCTTTCTTT. It codes for CASSGSRRGNTEAFF. Full variable domain (remainder filled in from reference TRBV18 and TRBJ1-1): NAGVMQNPRHLVRRRGQEARLRCSPMKGHSHVYWYRQLPEEGLKFMVYLQKENIIDESGMPKERFSAEFPKEGPSILRIQQVVRGDSAAYFCASSGSRRGNTEAFFGQGTRLTVV.

This clone was seen once. The junction departs from the called germline gene at one end, perhaps through a read error. The chain uses TRBV10-3 and TRBJ1-5; 9 nucleotides line up with TRBD1. Germline CDR1 is ENHRY and CDR2 is SYGVKD. CDR3 size: 15 residues. This CDR3 is CAISDKGQGNRPQHF. The CDR3 bases are TGTGCCATCAGTGACAAGGGACAGGGAAATCGGCCCCAGCATTTT.

Written as DNA, the CDR3 is TGTGCCAGCAGCTTCGAGGGTCCTCATGGAAACACCATATATTTT. Residues: CASSFEGPHGNTIYF. The rearrangement joins TRBV7-2 to TRBJ1-3; D is unresolved. Trimming removed 3 bases from V and 3 bases from J, with 12 bases in between. The CDR3 consists of 15 residues. Looked up from germline, CDR1 is SGHTA and CDR2 is FQGNSA.

This chain joins TRBV2 and TRBJ2-1, with TRBD1 identical over 7 bases. V shed 6 bases, J shed 5 bases, and the junction held 10 bases outside the gene matches. CDR1 is SNHLY and CDR2 is FYNNEI in the germline V gene. The CDR3 has 15 residues. The CDR3 spells CASSRRTGGDNEQFF. The DNA for the CDR3 is TGTGCCAGCAGCCGGAGGACAGGTGGAGACAATGAGCAGTTCTTC.

V gene TRBV18 combines with J gene TRBJ2-1, with D possibly TRBD2 on 6 matching bases. The CDR3 is 14 residues long. CDR1 is KGHSH, CDR2 LQKENI, per germline. V was shortened by 3 bases and J by 6 bases, with 12 bases between the two germline ends. The DNA for the CDR3 is TGTGCCAGCTCACCCGGCCTGGGGGGCAATGAGCAGTTCTTC. As protein: CASSPGLGGNEQFF. The whole variable domain, filled in from reference TRBV18 and TRBJ2-1, reads NAGVMQNPRHLVRRRGQEARLRCSPMKGHSHVYWYRQLPEEGLKFMVYLQKENIIDESGMPKERFSAEFPKEGPSILRIQQVVRGDSAAYFCASSPGLGGNEQFFGPGTRLTVL.

This clone occurred once. As DNA, the CDR3 is TGCGCCAGCAGGGAAGACAGGGCGTCCCCTGAAGCTTTCTTT. It translates to CASREDRASPEAFF. The chain has TRBV10-1 and TRBJ1-1; 7 bases are shared with TRBD1. The ends lost 6 bases at V and 6 bases at J; junction bases unmatched: 10. This CDR3 has 14 amino acids. CDR1 is WNHNN and CDR2 is SYGVQD in the germline V gene (reference sequence).

The chain uses TRBV15 and TRBJ2-1, with TRBD1 matching over 9 bases. J gave up 7 bases and V 1 base, and 14 bases lay outside the gene matches. CDR1 is LNHNV and CDR2 is YYDKDF in the germline V gene (reference sequence). The CDR3 is 18 residues long. CDR3 nucleotide sequence: TGTGCCACCAGCAGAGTTAAATTCCGACAGGGGGAGGGGAATGAGCAGTTCTTC. The encoded protein is CATSRVKFRQGEGNEQFF.

In regard to this clone: Mismatch with germline at one junction end may stem from a read error. The J gene is TRBJ2-5, the V gene TRBV5-6; 7 nucleotides align to TRBD2. Germline CDR1 is SGHDT and CDR2 is YYEEEE. The CDR3 is 15 residues long. This CDR3 reads CASSLEGRGPGTQYF. CDR3 sequence (DNA): TGTGCCAGCAGTTTGGAGGGGAGGGGTCCTGGGACCCAGTACTTC. The full variable domain, completed using reference TRBV5-6 and TRBJ2-5, is DAGVTQSPTHLIKTRGQQVTLRCSPKSGHDTVSWYQQALGQGPQFIFQYYEEEERQRGNFPDRFSGHQFPNYSSELNVNALLLGDSALYLCASSLEGRGPGTQYFGPGTRLLVL.

The chain uses TRBV27 and TRBJ1-4; the D is unclear. The CDR3 is 14 amino acids. The germline V gene has CDR1 MNHEY and CDR2 SMNVEV (reference sequence). The germline V and J ends were trimmed by 7 bases and 14 bases, with 23 bases remaining between them. The CDR3 sequence is CASNPRGTPGQLFF. The CDR3, as DNA: TGTGCCAGCAACCCTCGGGGTACACCTGGGCAGCTGTTTTTT.

The chain combines TRBV20-1 with TRBJ1-3; no definite D call. The CDR3 runs 13 residues. Germline values: CDR1 DFQATT, CDR2 SNEGSKA (reference sequence). The V gene lost 5 bases and the J gene lost 1 base, with 9 bases spanning the gap. The CDR3 is CSAGDPSGNTIYF. The CDR3 nucleotides are TGCAGTGCTGGTGACCCTTCTGGAAACACCATATATTTT.